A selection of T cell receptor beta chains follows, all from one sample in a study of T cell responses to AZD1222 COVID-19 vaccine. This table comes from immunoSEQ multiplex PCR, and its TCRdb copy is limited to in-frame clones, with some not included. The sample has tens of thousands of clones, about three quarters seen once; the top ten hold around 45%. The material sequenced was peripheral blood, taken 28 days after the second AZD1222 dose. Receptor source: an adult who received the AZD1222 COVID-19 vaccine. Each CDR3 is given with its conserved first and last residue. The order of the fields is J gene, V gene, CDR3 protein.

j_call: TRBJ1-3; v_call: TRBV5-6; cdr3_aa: CASTSGNTIYF
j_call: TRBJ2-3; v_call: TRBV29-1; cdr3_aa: CSVRGTDTQYF
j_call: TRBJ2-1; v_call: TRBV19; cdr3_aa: CASSIDPDGAGDDNEQFF
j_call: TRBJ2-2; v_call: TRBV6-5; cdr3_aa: CASNRQGENTGELFF
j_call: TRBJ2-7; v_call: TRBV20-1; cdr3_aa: CSASTGGSSYEQYF
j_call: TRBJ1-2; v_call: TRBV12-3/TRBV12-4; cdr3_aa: CASSFGGSGYTF
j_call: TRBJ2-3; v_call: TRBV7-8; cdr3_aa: CASSLEGLVIADTQYF
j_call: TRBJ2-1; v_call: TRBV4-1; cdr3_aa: CASSQEGRDEQFF
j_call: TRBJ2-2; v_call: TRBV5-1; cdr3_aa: CASRRLAGSPGELFF
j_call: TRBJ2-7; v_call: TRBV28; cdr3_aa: CASSPGQAAGEQYF
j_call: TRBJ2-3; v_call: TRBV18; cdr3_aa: CASSPSFVGQDRTDTQYF
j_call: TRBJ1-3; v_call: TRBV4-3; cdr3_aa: CASSQDTSSGNTIYF
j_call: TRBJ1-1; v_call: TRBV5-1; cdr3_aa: CASSLHGQNTEAFF
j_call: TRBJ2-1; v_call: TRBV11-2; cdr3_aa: CASSLDFGTSPYNEQFF
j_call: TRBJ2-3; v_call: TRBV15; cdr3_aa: CATSRDLGADTQYF
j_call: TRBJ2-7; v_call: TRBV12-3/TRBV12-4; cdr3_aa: CASSQGRFYEQYF
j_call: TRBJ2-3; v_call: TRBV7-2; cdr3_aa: CASSLPLGGSTDTQYF
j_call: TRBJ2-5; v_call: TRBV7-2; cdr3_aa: CASSGSGRGETQYF
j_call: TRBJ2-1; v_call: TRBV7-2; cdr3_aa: CASSLQGYSYNEQFF
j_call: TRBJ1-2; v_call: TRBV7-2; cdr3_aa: CASGSQLNYGYTF
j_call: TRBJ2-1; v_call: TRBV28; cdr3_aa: CASSPTNRVGNEQFF
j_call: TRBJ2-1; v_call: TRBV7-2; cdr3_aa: CASSLSGGTNEQFF
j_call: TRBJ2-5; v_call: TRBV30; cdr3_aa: CAWSPAVTQYF
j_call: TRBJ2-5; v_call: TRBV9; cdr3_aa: CASSVAAGFRETQYF
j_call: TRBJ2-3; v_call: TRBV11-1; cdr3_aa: CASSLVGLDVQYF
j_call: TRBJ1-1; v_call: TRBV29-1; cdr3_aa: CSARDRGSDTEAFF
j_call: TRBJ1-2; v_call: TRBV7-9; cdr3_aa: CASSFAAVRYGYTF
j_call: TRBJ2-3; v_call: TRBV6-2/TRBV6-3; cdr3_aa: CASSYGSRDSGGTDTQYF
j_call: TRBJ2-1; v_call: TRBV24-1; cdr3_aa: CATSDHSGGPSSYNEQFF
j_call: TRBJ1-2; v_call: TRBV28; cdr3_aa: CASSSPGYGYTF
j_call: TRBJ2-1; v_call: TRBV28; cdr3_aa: CASRGPGSSRDNEQFF
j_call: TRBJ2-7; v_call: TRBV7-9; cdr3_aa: CASSPRRGTGQSSYEQYF
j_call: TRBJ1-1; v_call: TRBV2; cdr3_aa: CASKYGQGFGNTEAFF
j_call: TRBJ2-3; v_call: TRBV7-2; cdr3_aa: CASSPEDLASDTQYF
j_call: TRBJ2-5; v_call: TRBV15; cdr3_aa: CATSPVAGSFQETQYF
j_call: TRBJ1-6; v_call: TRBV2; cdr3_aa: CASSDRTKNNSPLHF
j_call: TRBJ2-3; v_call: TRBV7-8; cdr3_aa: CASSFLSGITDTQYF
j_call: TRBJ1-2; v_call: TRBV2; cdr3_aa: CASSEGGSGLGYGYTF
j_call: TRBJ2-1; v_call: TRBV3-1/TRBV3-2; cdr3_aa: CASSQDGVAAIYNEQFF